These 20 T cell receptor beta chains were sequenced from one sample in a study of glioma-infiltrating T cells. Using RNA template, CDR3s of TCR alpha and beta were amplified with iRepertoire arm-PCR. TCRdb re-analysed the multiplex PCR reads in MiXCR, keeping a single row per CDR3 protein. The data contain more than 300,000 distinct CDR3 sequences, about two fifths of them singletons. Sequencing was carried out using glioma tissue, nonneoplastic brain tissue, or PBMCs (not recorded which). These receptor sequences come from a human donor with low-grade glioma or glioblastoma, undergoing nonglioma brain surgery, or in good health (not recorded which).

On this clonotype: It may be a read error: a sequence one base away is much more abundant. The chain joins TRBV19 to TRBJ2-3; weak D call: TRBD2 (5 bases). V was clipped by 4 bases and J by 5 bases, with 13 bases between them. CDR3 size: 14 residues. Per germline, CDR1 LNHDA and CDR2 SQIVND (reference sequence). The chain's CDR3 is CASSTRTPRDTQYF. Here the CDR3 DNA reads TGTGCCAGTAGTACCCGGACTCCCAGAGATACGCAGTATTTT.

The sample holds one count of this clonotype. V is TRBV28 and J is TRBJ1-2; TRBD1 agrees at 9 bases. Germline CDR1 reads MDHEN; CDR2 reads SYDVKM. Germline trimming cut 3 bases from V and 10 bases from J; bases unmatched to any gene: 18. The CDR3 length is 17 residues. CDR3 amino acids: CASSFLTYGQGSNDYTF. In nucleotides, the CDR3 is TGTGCCAGCAGTTTCCTTACTTATGGACAGGGGAGTAATGACTACACCTTC.

This clonotype was seen a handful of times. V usage is TRBV18 and J usage is TRBJ1-5; D might be TRBD1 (5 bases). V lost 2 bases and J lost 2, with 10 bases in between. The germline gives CDR1 KGHSH, CDR2 LQKENI. The CDR3 contains 15 residues. CDR3 residues: CASSPLGDGNQPQHF. DNA of the CDR3: TGTGCCAGCTCACCATTAGGGGATGGCAATCAGCCCCAGCATTTT.

A word on this clonotype: A much more abundant neighbour one base away suggests this may be a read error. The rearrangement joins TRBV6-5 to TRBJ2-3; tentatively, D is TRBD1 or TRBD2 (5 bases each). The CDR3 runs to 15 residues. Germline V gene lookup returns CDR1 MNHEY and CDR2 SVGAGI. The CDR3 reads CAGSWDVRGPDTQYF. As DNA, the CDR3 is TGTGCCGGCAGTTGGGACGTTCGGGGTCCAGATACGCAGTATTTT.

This clonotype has a handful of counts. The rearrangement links TRBV4-1 to TRBJ2-7; the match to TRBD1 covers 9 bases. The germline V gene has CDR1 MGHRA and CDR2 YSYEKL. V was clipped by 5 bases and J by 7 bases; unmatched bases: 9. This CDR3 region has 14 residues. The CDR3 loop reads CASSANRGRGEQYF. The CDR3 coding sequence is TGCGCCAGCAGCGCAAACAGGGGGCGTGGGGAGCAGTACTTC.

The count of this clonotype is one. The CDR3 DNA sequence: TGTGCCAGCAGCCAGGGACAGGGGGCTGTGGCTGAAGCTTTCTTT. It specifies CASSQGQGAVAEAFF. The chain couples TRBV3-1 to TRBJ1-1; 12 positions match TRBD1. The V segment lost 3 bases and the J segment 6 bases; nucleotides outside the gene matches: 5. The germline CDR1 and CDR2 sequences are LGHDT and YNNKEL (reference sequence). The CDR3 is 15 residues long.

The chain joins TRBV6-2 or TRBV6-3 to TRBJ2-5, with D unresolved. Germline CDR1 and CDR2: MNHEY and SVGEGT. This CDR3 comprises 17 residues. V lost 5 bases, J lost 5 bases, and 24 bases lay in between. In nucleotides, the CDR3 is TGTGCCAGCAGTAAACGCCAGCCCTTCGTGGTCGGGGAGACCCAGTACTTC. It yields the protein CASSKRQPFVVGETQYF.

This clonotype was recorded a few times. This sequence joins TRBV11-2 and TRBJ2-2, with D unclear. CDR1 and CDR2 (germline): SGHAT, FQNNGV. CDR3 size: 12 residues. The ends were cut back, 5 bases at V and 7 bases at J, with 8 bases in the middle. CDR3 amino acids: CASSPNSGELFF. The CDR3 bases are TGTGCCAGCAGCCCCAATAGCGGGGAGCTGTTTTTT.

This clonotype has a handful of counts. The genes are TRBV7-3 and TRBJ2-3; 15 nucleotides line up with TRBD2. Germline assignment: CDR1 SGHTA and CDR2 FQGTGA. The CDR3 length is 22 residues. V lost 0 bases, J lost 0 bases, and 13 bases stayed unmatched. CDR3 in amino acids: CASSLTPRGLAGGPPSTDTQYF. DNA of the CDR3: TGTGCCAGCAGCTTAACTCCACGAGGACTAGCGGGAGGGCCTCCTAGCACAGATACGCAGTATTTT.

This clonotype was picked up a small number of times. V gene TRBV28 combines with J gene TRBJ2-3; 12 bases align to TRBD1. The germline V gene has CDR1 MDHEN and CDR2 SYDVKM. V was pared by 5 bases and J by 3 bases, with 12 bases of the junction left unmatched. CDR3 size: 18 residues. The CDR3, as DNA: TGTGCCAGCAGTCCCATATGGGGGGACAGGGGGCGAACAGATACGCAGTATTTT. Translation: CASSPIWGDRGRTDTQYF.

As regards this clonotype: Germline and junction disagree at one end, which may indicate a read error. This chain uses TRBV15 with TRBJ2-1; D is ambiguous. CDR3 size: 13 residues. CDR1 and CDR2 (germline): LNHNV, YYDKDF (reference sequence). The DNA for the CDR3 is TGTGCCACCAGCAGAGAGGCTCACAATAAGCAGTTCTTC. Protein: CATSREAHNKQFF.

The CDR3 DNA follows: TGTGCCAGCAGCTTAATCTATGGCTACACCTTC. It translates to CASSLIYGYTF. This chain connects TRBV7-2 to TRBJ1-2; D call uncertain. Between the trimmed V and J ends, which lost 2 bases and 4 bases, there was a span of 2 bases. CDR1 SGHTA and CDR2 FQGNSA come from the germline V gene. The CDR3 spans 11 residues.

This clonotype was observed many times. The chain employs TRBV7-9 and TRBJ2-3; TRBD2 aligns across 7 bases. J gave up 4 bases and V 5 bases, and 9 bases lay outside the gene matches. Germline CDR1 is SEHNR and CDR2 is FQNEAQ (reference sequence). The length of the CDR3 is 15 residues. For the CDR3, the DNA is TGTGCCAGCAGCCCACGGGCGGGAGCTGCAGATACGCAGTATTTT. Translated: CASSPRAGAADTQYF.

This clonotype showed up just a few times. V gene TRBV29-1 combines with J gene TRBJ2-3; no definite D call. This CDR3 contains 11 residues. In germline, CDR1 is SQVTM, CDR2 ANQGSEA. Trimming pared 7 bases from V and 0 bases from J, leaving 5 bases between. CDR3 sequence (DNA): TGCAGCGGAGGTAGCACAGATACGCAGTATTTT. This codes for CSGGSTDTQYF.

The gene calls are TRBV7-9 and TRBJ2-1, with 9 positions matching TRBD2. CDR3 size: 16 residues. Per germline, CDR1 SEHNR and CDR2 FQNEAQ (reference sequence). Trimming cost V 5 bases and J 6 bases; bases outside gene matches: 11. CDR3 nucleotide sequence: TGTGCCAGCAGCACGCTGGCGGGAGGGCCTTCCAATGAGCAGTTCTTC. It codes for CASSTLAGGPSNEQFF.

Comments on this clonotype: Germline is not matched at one junction end, which may reflect a read error. The rearrangement uses TRBV19 and TRBJ1-2; D is unclear. Germline lookup yields CDR1 LNHDA and CDR2 SQIVND (reference sequence). This CDR3 contains 13 residues. The CDR3 loop is CASSIPELYGYSF. The DNA of the CDR3 is TGTGCCAGTAGTATTCCAGAGCTCTATGGCTACAGCTTC.

The rearrangement links TRBV20-1 to TRBJ1-1; D is unresolved. The CDR3 has 15 amino acids. Germline V lookup: CDR1 DFQATT, CDR2 SNEGSKA (reference sequence). V was trimmed by 0 bases and J by 3 bases, leaving 14 bases between them. The CDR3, as DNA: TGCAGTGCTAGAGATCTCCGGGGTGGGTACACTGAAGCTTTCTTT. Translating it yields CSARDLRGGYTEAFF.

Points on this clonotype: This clone may be a read error of a much larger clone one base away. The chain combines TRBV6-6 with TRBJ2-2, with 10 bases lining up with TRBD1. Per the germline V gene, CDR1 is MNHNY and CDR2 is SVGAGI (reference sequence). J lost 6 bases, V lost 6 bases, and 4 bases had no gene match. The CDR3 has 14 residues. As DNA, the CDR3 is TGTGCCAGCAGGGGGACAGGGGCTTCCGGGGAGCTGTTTTTT. Its protein is CASRGTGASGELFF.

A few counts support this clonotype. As DNA, the CDR3 is TGTGCCAGCAGTTTAGGTAGCGGGGGCAAAAACATTCAGTACTTC. It specifies CASSLGSGGKNIQYF. The chain employs TRBV28 and TRBJ2-4; TRBD2 matches 9 bases. Trimming took 2 bases from V and 3 from J; bases not matched to a gene: 2. CDR1 and CDR2 from the germline V gene are MDHEN and SYDVKM. The length of the CDR3 is 15 residues.

This clonotype was counted once. This sequence may be a read error, since a much larger clone differs from it by one base. Lacking the conserved final phenylalanine or tryptophan, this CDR3 likely reflects a read error. J is TRBJ2-1 and V is TRBV6-5; 9 bases map to TRBD2. Germline V gene lookup returns CDR1 MNHEY and CDR2 SVGAGI. The CDR3 has 14 residues. V lost 2 bases and J lost 5; bases outside the gene matches: 1. The CDR3 sequence is CASSYLAGNNEQFL. CDR3 nucleotide sequence: TGTGCCAGCAGTTACCTAGCGGGAAACAATGAGCAGTTCCTC.